This TCR beta chain derives from a study of early T cells in non-severe SARS-CoV-2 infection. Study-wide results and limits: VDJdb-based annotation leaned toward anti-spike CD8 responses and missed private and CD4 specificities.

Trimming stripped 5 bases from V and 9 bases from J, with 11 bases between. Germline V lookup: CDR1 SGHNT, CDR2 YENEEA. CDR3 length equals 13 residues. Comment on this clonotype: Its antigen is currently unknown.

Individual cDNA molecules carried attached unique molecular identifiers. TCRdb redid the calling of the 5' RACE reads with MiXCR, one entry per CDR3 protein. The table shows approximately 97,000 distinct CDR3 sequences, with about 10% occurring only once. The source of this sequence is an adult who was a healthcare worker with PCR-confirmed SARS-CoV-2 infection or an uninfected control (not recorded which). This chain joins TRBV11-3 and TRBJ1-6, with D perhaps matching TRBD1 (5 bases). The sample in question was whole blood, obtained at baseline. The CDR3 DNA follows: TGTGCCAGCAGCCTAGGGGTTTTTTCACCCCTCCACTTT. Encoded protein: CASSLGVFSPLHF. Variable domain in full (rest from reference TRBV11-3 and TRBJ1-6): EAGVVQSPRYKIIEKKQPVAFWCNPISGHNTLYWYLQNLGQGPELLIRYENEEAVDDSQLPKDRFSAERLKGVDSTLKIQPAELGDSAVYLCASSLGVFSPLHFGNGTRLTVT.